A single sample is the source of the 30 T cell receptor beta chains below, sequenced in a study of cytomegalovirus exposure and HLA in healthy donors. Amplification used 60 Vbeta primers and 13 Jbeta primers. Clones were read by immunoSEQ multiplex PCR, and TCRdb kept only the in-frame ones, dropping some. Counted here are some 120,000 clones, 75% to 85% occurring once; the ten biggest clones make up nearly 9.5%. The sample was PBMCs. These receptors were obtained from a woman in her forties or fifties in good health and CMV-seropositive.

Only a few counts were recorded for this clone. V usage is TRBV15 and J usage is TRBJ2-3; D is ambiguous. Trimming removed 3 bases at V and 0 bases at J, with 4 bases between. Germline lookup yields CDR1 LNHNV and CDR2 YYDKDF (reference sequence). The CDR3 is 13 amino acids. The CDR3: CATSSGSTDTQYF. The CDR3 bases are TGTGCCACCAGCAGCGGGAGCACAGATACGCAGTATTTT.

In this sample, this clone turned up a few times. The CDR3 nucleotides are TGTGCCAGCAGCTTAGAGCACAGGAACTATGGCTACACCTTC. Its protein is CASSLEHRNYGYTF. The V and J genes are TRBV11-3 and TRBJ1-2; tentatively, D is TRBD1 (5 bases). Trimming took off 0 bases at V and 2 bases at J, with 7 bases between the two ends. There are 14 residues in the CDR3. Looked up from germline, CDR1 is SGHNT and CDR2 is YENEEA.

The chain is built from TRBV7-8 and TRBJ2-5; 8 positions agree with TRBD2. V lost 3 bases and J lost 5; bases outside the gene matches: 8. The CDR3 totals 15 residues. CDR1 is SGHVS and CDR2 is FQNEAQ in the germline V gene. The CDR3 bases are TGTGCCAGCAGCTTTAGCGGGATGCTAAGGGAGACCCAGTACTTC. This gives the protein CASSFSGMLRETQYF.

The V call is TRBV12-2, the J call TRBJ1-1; TRBD1, the D gene given by the table, was not confirmed from the DNA. TRBV12-2 is tagged as a pseudogene. This CDR3 spans 15 amino acids. CDR3: CASPLRGRRQGEAFF. In DNA form, the CDR3 reads TGTGCAAGTCCCCTCAGGGGGCGACGGCAGGGTGAAGCTTTCTTT.

This clone was detected a few times. This chain uses TRBV2 with TRBJ2-5, with 8 nucleotides matching TRBD1. The germline CDR1 and CDR2 sequences are SNHLY and FYNNEI. Losses at the gene ends were 3 bases for V and 5 bases for J; bases not matched to a gene: 5. This CDR3 spans 14 amino acids. Here the CDR3 DNA reads TGTGCCAGCAGTGACCGGACAGGGCGGGAGACCCAGTACTTC. As protein: CASSDRTGRETQYF.

This clone was seen more than once but under ten times. The chain employs TRBV29-1 and TRBJ1-1; 9 bases align to TRBD1. This CDR3 has 13 amino acids. Germline CDR1 reads SQVTM; CDR2 reads ANQGSEA. V gave up 5 bases and J gave up 4 bases; unmatched junction bases: 5. The chain's CDR3 is CSVPDRGITEAFF. CDR3 in DNA: TGCAGCGTTCCAGACAGGGGGATCACTGAAGCTTTCTTT.

CDR3 coding DNA: TGTGCCAGCAGTTTTCGACAGGGGATCTCCTACACCTTC. Translation: CASSFRQGISYTF. The V gene is TRBV27, the J gene TRBJ1-2, with 8 bases fitting TRBD1. The germline V gene has CDR1 MNHEY and CDR2 SMNVEV (reference sequence). With V trimmed by 3 bases and J by 10 bases, 7 bases remained unmatched. CDR3 length: 13 residues.

The rearrangement uses TRBV4-3 and TRBJ1-2, with 8 bases matching TRBD1. This CDR3 comprises 15 residues. V shed 5 bases, J shed 7 bases, and the junction held 12 bases outside the gene matches. Germline V lookup: CDR1 LGHNA, CDR2 YSLEER. CDR3 nucleotide sequence: TGCGCCAGCAGCGCACAGGGGGAAAGGATCAGTGGCTACACCTTC. As protein: CASSAQGERISGYTF.

The chain combines TRBV28 with TRBJ2-7, with TRBD2 identical over 10 bases. Trimming removed 2 bases from V and 3 bases from J; junction bases left unmatched: 4. The length of the CDR3 is 15 residues. The V gene's germline CDR1 is MDHEN and CDR2 SYDVKM. This CDR3 reads CASSLTASGSYEQYF. The CDR3 coding sequence is TGTGCCAGCAGTTTAACAGCTAGCGGGAGCTACGAGCAGTACTTC.

The genes are TRBV19 and TRBJ2-7, with 9 bases that match TRBD2. V shed 4 bases, J shed 1 base, and the junction held 5 bases outside the gene matches. CDR1 is LNHDA, CDR2 SQIVND, per germline (reference sequence). The CDR3 is made up of 15 amino acids. The CDR3 sequence: CASSTGSGRSYEQYF. CDR3 DNA sequence: TGTGCCAGTAGTACGGGTAGCGGGAGATCCTACGAGCAGTACTTC.

The genes are TRBV10-3 and TRBJ2-1; 7 bases are a match to TRBD2. Germline assignment: CDR1 ENHRY and CDR2 SYGVKD. The CDR3 totals 11 residues. V shed 7 bases and J 9 bases; nucleotides not matched to a gene: 3. DNA for the CDR3: TGTGCCATCACGGGGGAGGGTGAGCAGTTCTTC. It codes for CAITGEGEQFF.

The chain joins TRBV19 to TRBJ2-1, with 13 bases matching TRBD2. The CDR3 consists of 16 residues. J was trimmed by 6 bases and V by 5 bases; bases with no gene match: 7. Germline lookup yields CDR1 LNHDA and CDR2 SQIVND (reference sequence). This CDR3 is CASSLRLAGGSNEQFF. The CDR3 nucleotides read TGTGCCAGTAGTCTCCGACTAGCGGGAGGTTCCAATGAGCAGTTCTTC.

This chain uses TRBV2 with TRBJ2-4, with TRBD1 identical over 10 bases. This CDR3 has 19 residues. CDR1 is SNHLY and CDR2 is FYNNEI in the germline V gene. V was pared by 2 bases and J by 0 bases, with 10 bases of the junction left unmatched. The CDR3 spells CASSERGTGAFLAKNIQYF. Written as DNA, the CDR3 is TGTGCCAGCAGTGAAAGGGGGACAGGGGCTTTTTTAGCCAAAAACATTCAGTACTTC.

This chain joins TRBV7-9 and TRBJ1-1, with D perhaps TRBD1 (6 bases). CDR3 length: 14 amino acids. Germline loops: CDR1 SEHNR, CDR2 FQNEAQ (reference sequence). Trimming cost V 7 bases and J 6 bases, with 18 bases left between them. The CDR3 loop is CASNTQGGMSEAFF. The CDR3 region has the DNA TGTGCCAGCAACACACAAGGGGGAATGTCTGAAGCTTTCTTT.

The chain carries TRBV21-1 and TRBJ1-1; TRBD1 is the table's D call, not checked against the DNA. TRBV21-1 is flagged as a pseudogene. The CDR3 sequence is 17 residues long. The CDR3: CASSKDILTGSNTEAFF. The CDR3 DNA sequence: TGTGCCAGCAGCAAGGACATCTTGACAGGGTCGAACACTGAAGCTTTCTTT.

This clone appeared a few times. The DNA of the CDR3 is TGTGCCAGCACCACCGGAGGGTTCTCCTACGAGCAGTACTTC. Its protein product is CASTTGGFSYEQYF. The V call is TRBV6-1, the J call TRBJ2-7; TRBD2 might be the D (6 bases). Deletions cut 7 bases from V and 0 bases from J, with 13 bases between. This CDR3 region has 14 residues. CDR1 MNHNS and CDR2 SASEGT come from the germline V gene.

The V and J genes are TRBV19 and TRBJ1-2; a possible D gene is TRBD1 (5 bases). The CDR3 spans 14 residues. The V gene lost 5 bases and the J gene lost 6 bases, with 16 bases spanning the gap. Looked up from germline, CDR1 is LNHDA and CDR2 is SQIVND (reference sequence). CDR3 sequence reads: CASSPGTASDGYTF. The CDR3 DNA reads as TGTGCCAGTAGTCCCGGGACTGCTTCTGATGGCTACACCTTC.

This sequence joins TRBV27 and TRBJ2-4, with D unresolved. The V gene lost 5 bases and the J gene lost 0 bases, with 14 bases spanning the gap. The CDR3 is made up of 16 amino acids. Germline lookup yields CDR1 MNHEY and CDR2 SMNVEV (reference sequence). CDR3 DNA sequence: TGTGCCAGCAGTCTCCCGAGGAGTTTAGCCAAAAACATTCAGTACTTC. Translation: CASSLPRSLAKNIQYF.

The V call is TRBV15, the J call TRBJ1-2; D remains unclear. The V gene lost 0 bases and the J gene lost 5 bases, with 10 bases spanning the gap. Germline V gives CDR1 LNHNV, CDR2 YYDKDF (reference sequence). The CDR3 contains 14 residues. The CDR3 region is CATSRDRQAYGYTF. Written as DNA, the CDR3 is TGTGCCACCAGCAGAGATCGGCAGGCTTATGGCTACACCTTC.

The chain combines TRBV7-9 with TRBJ1-1; TRBD1 matches 8 bases. Germline loops: CDR1 SEHNR, CDR2 FQNEAQ (reference sequence). With 6 bases clipped from V and 7 bases from J, the junction kept 16 bases outside the gene matches. The length of the CDR3 is 16 residues. The CDR3 DNA follows: TGTGCCAGCAGGCCCTCTGGGACAGGCATCGTCGGTGAAGCTTTCTTT. The encoded protein is CASRPSGTGIVGEAFF.

This chain joins TRBV23-1 and TRBJ1-1, with D perhaps TRBD1 (5 bases). TRBV23-1 belongs to the ORF category, with a function that is uncertain. The CDR3 has 18 amino acids. With 3 bases removed from V and 1 base from J, the gap between germline ends came to 21 bases. CDR3 residues: CASSQISYKGLSNTEAFF. DNA for the CDR3: TGCGCCAGCAGTCAGATCTCATACAAGGGACTCTCGAACACTGAAGCTTTCTTT.

The rearrangement uses TRBV4-1 and TRBJ2-7, with D possibly being TRBD2 (6 bases). Trimming cost V 0 bases and J 0 bases, with 15 bases left between them. The CDR3 totals 17 residues. Looked up from germline, CDR1 is MGHRA and CDR2 is YSYEKL. The CDR3 loop is CASSQESRRGSSYEQYF. Written as DNA, the CDR3 is TGCGCCAGCAGCCAAGAAAGTCGGCGGGGCAGCTCCTACGAGCAGTACTTC.

This chain connects TRBV2 to TRBJ2-1, with 12 nucleotides matching TRBD2. Trimming removed 0 bases from V and 9 bases from J; junction bases left unmatched: 6. Germline CDR1 and CDR2: SNHLY and FYNNEI. The CDR3 runs to 16 residues. The DNA for the CDR3 is TGTGCCAGCAGTGAAGCGGCTAGCGGGAGGGGTAGTGAGCAGTTCTTC. It is translated as CASSEAASGRGSEQFF.

This chain uses TRBV6-5 with TRBJ2-2; 9 bases match TRBD1. The germline CDR1 and CDR2 sequences are MNHEY and SVGAGI. This CDR3 has 15 residues. J was trimmed by 6 bases and V by 4 bases; bases with no gene match: 6. CDR3: CASSSQQGAAGELFF. DNA for the CDR3: TGTGCCAGCAGTTCCCAACAGGGGGCGGCCGGGGAGCTGTTTTTT.

This clone was recorded a few times. V usage is TRBV27 and J usage is TRBJ2-2; D is perhaps TRBD2 (5 bases). V was clipped by 4 bases and J by 6 bases, with 9 bases between them. The CDR3 sequence is 13 residues long. From germline, CDR1 is MNHEY and CDR2 SMNVEV (reference sequence). The CDR3 sequence is CASSSVGAGELFF. CDR3 coding DNA: TGTGCCAGCAGTTCAGTGGGAGCCGGGGAGCTGTTTTTT.

The rearrangement uses TRBV18 and TRBJ1-1; D is uncertain. This CDR3 is built from 13 residues. The germline V gene encodes CDR1 KGHSH and CDR2 LQKENI. V was pared by 3 bases and J by 11 bases, with 16 bases between. CDR3 coding DNA: TGTGCCAGCTCACCTGGTAGTAACATCGGGGCTTTCTTT. It yields the protein CASSPGSNIGAFF. Full variable domain (remainder filled in from reference TRBV18 and TRBJ1-1): NAGVMQNPRHLVRRRGQEARLRCSPMKGHSHVYWYRQLPEEGLKFMVYLQKENIIDESGMPKERFSAEFPKEGPSILRIQQVVRGDSAAYFCASSPGSNIGAFFGQGTRLTVV.

The chain is built from TRBV6-5 and TRBJ1-2, with TRBD1 as a possible D gene (5 bases). The CDR3 extends over 13 amino acids. The germline V gene has CDR1 MNHEY and CDR2 SVGAGI. V was cut by 6 bases and J by 8 bases, with 16 bases left in between. The CDR3: CASSDARDRGYTF. The CDR3 DNA sequence: TGTGCCAGCAGCGACGCCAGGGATCGAGGCTACACCTTC.

Comment on this clone: The junction and the germline gene differ at one end; a read error may be behind it. The chain carries TRBV12-5 and TRBJ2-2; tentatively, D is TRBD2 (6 bases). Germline V lookup: CDR1 LGHNT, CDR2 FRNRAP. The CDR3 spans 15 residues. Written as DNA, the CDR3 is TGTGCTAGTGGTTTGGGACAGTTAGACACCGGGGGGCTGTTTTTT. It yields the protein CASGLGQLDTGGLFF.

The V call is TRBV5-1, the J call TRBJ1-3, with no clear D. There are 14 residues in the CDR3. Trimming cost V 2 bases and J 1 base, with 7 bases left between them. Germline V gene data show CDR1 as SGHRS and CDR2 as YFSETQ. This CDR3 reads CASSFSNSGNTIYF. The CDR3 coding sequence is TGCGCCAGCAGCTTTAGTAATTCTGGAAACACCATATATTTT. The variable domain in full, completed from reference TRBV5-1 and TRBJ1-3, reads KAGVTQTPRYLIKTRGQQVTLSCSPISGHRSVSWYQQTPGQGLQFLFEYFSETQRNKGNFPGRFSGRQFSNSRSEMNVSTLELGDSALYLCASSFSNSGNTIYFGEGSWLTVV.

The chain links TRBV9 to TRBJ1-2, with D possibly being TRBD1 (6 bases). Looked up from germline, CDR1 is SGDLS and CDR2 is YYNGEE. V was shortened by 0 bases and J by 4 bases, with 13 bases between the two germline ends. The CDR3 length is 15 residues. The CDR3 region is CASSVGAGATYGYTF. CDR3 sequence (DNA): TGTGCCAGCAGCGTAGGGGCAGGGGCGACCTATGGCTACACCTTC.